The 16 T cell receptor beta chains given below trace back to one sample, sequenced in a study of T cells in Graves' hyperthyroidism and ophthalmopathy (dated by TCRdb to between 2018 and 2021). Receptors were amplified or captured by multiplex PCR. These reads were obtained on an Illumina HiSeq 2000. TCR beta CDR3 regions were amplified from RNA transcripts. The first round of RT-PCR for the TCR CDR3 was performed with the HTBI primer set and the Qiagen OneStep RT-PCR kit. TCRdb trimmed public reads at Q25 via fastp, called clones via MiXCR and kept in-frame beta chains. For every CDR3 protein sequence, its rows merge into one entry that carries the most common genes and DNA. This sample is represented by roughly 630,000 distinct CDR3 sequences; about a sixth of them were singletons. 7.3% of the sample lies in the top ten. Material for sequencing was blood. The receptors come from a woman aged 25 to 39 with Graves' hyperthyroidism.

This clonotype was detected ten times or more. The CDR3 coding sequence is TGCAGTGTAGCGAGCCGGAGGGTAAACGAGCAGTACTTC. It specifies CSVASRRVNEQYF. The chain uses TRBV20-1 and TRBJ2-7; tentatively, D is TRBD2 (6 bases). Germline values: CDR1 DFQATT, CDR2 SNEGSKA (reference sequence). The CDR3 sequence is 13 residues long. V was shortened by 7 bases and J by 5 bases, with 18 bases between the two germline ends.

This clonotype was seen many times. This sequence joins TRBV20-1 and TRBJ2-5; a possible D gene is TRBD2 (5 bases). Germline V lookup: CDR1 DFQATT, CDR2 SNEGSKA (reference sequence). V was trimmed by 4 bases and J by 4 bases, leaving 13 bases between them. CDR3 size: 13 residues. The CDR3 sequence: CSATSDGRETQYF. For the CDR3, the DNA is TGCAGTGCTACTTCAGATGGGAGAGAGACCCAGTACTTC.

The chain combines TRBV12-3 or TRBV12-4 with TRBJ1-5; D gene uncertain. This CDR3 is built from 20 residues. V was clipped by 5 bases and J by 0 bases, with 26 bases between them. The CDR3 sequence is CASSATRPSLVPYSNQPQHF. CDR3 DNA sequence: TGTGCCAGCAGTGCCACGCGGCCCAGTTTAGTCCCATATAGCAATCAGCCCCAGCATTTT.

This clonotype was recorded many times. The gene calls are TRBV28 and TRBJ2-7; the D gene is possibly TRBD1 (6 bases). In germline, CDR1 is MDHEN, CDR2 SYDVKM. The CDR3 runs to 14 residues. Deletions cut 5 bases from V and 0 bases from J, with 11 bases between. The CDR3 spells CASSTGLSSYEQYF. The CDR3 DNA follows: TGTGCCAGCAGTACAGGGTTGAGCTCCTACGAGCAGTACTTC.

This clonotype was picked up many times. The chain carries TRBV28 and TRBJ2-7; 9 bases line up with TRBD1. The CDR3 length is 14 residues. Germline V CDR1 and CDR2: MDHEN, SYDVKM. Trimming at V came to 7 bases and at J to 1 base, leaving 5 bases not matched to a gene. The CDR3 DNA reads as TGTGCCAGCATTTCGGGACAGGGATCCTACGAGCAGTACTTC. Amino acid sequence: CASISGQGSYEQYF.

The table lists this clonotype with a few counts. This sequence joins TRBV27 and TRBJ2-1; TRBD1 matches at 9 bases. CDR1 MNHEY and CDR2 SMNVEV come from the germline V gene (reference sequence). J lost 8 bases, V lost 5 bases, and 10 bases had no gene match. The CDR3 has 15 residues. CDR3: CASSPRDRVWDEQFF. For the CDR3, the DNA is TGTGCCAGCAGTCCCCGGGACAGGGTGTGGGATGAGCAGTTCTTC.

In its sample, this clonotype was seen many times. This chain uses TRBV11-2 with TRBJ2-1, with D possibly being TRBD1 (5 bases). V was pared by 2 bases and J by 5 bases, with 22 bases between. The CDR3 length is 18 residues. CDR1 is SGHAT, CDR2 FQNNGV, per germline. The CDR3 spells CASSLNAQALARDNEQFF. The DNA of the CDR3 is TGTGCCAGCAGCTTAAATGCACAGGCCCTCGCTAGGGACAATGAGCAGTTCTTC.

J is TRBJ2-1 and V is TRBV5-1; 8 nucleotides align to TRBD1. The CDR3 is made up of 18 amino acids. J lost 7 bases, V lost 2 bases, and 17 bases had no gene match. Germline V lookup: CDR1 SGHRS, CDR2 YFSETQ. CDR3: CASSFSPGQGLVANEQFF. Here the CDR3 DNA reads TGCGCCAGCAGCTTCAGCCCCGGACAGGGTTTAGTGGCTAATGAGCAGTTCTTC.

This clonotype was picked up a small number of times. The chain joins TRBV7-8 to TRBJ2-5, with 7 bases aligning to TRBD1. The CDR3 sequence is 16 residues long. Germline V CDR1 and CDR2: SGHVS, FQNEAQ. Germline trimming cut 5 bases from V and 6 bases from J; bases unmatched to any gene: 15. The CDR3 protein is CASSTLDRSPQQTQYF. In nucleotides, the CDR3 is TGTGCCAGCAGCACCCTGGACAGGAGCCCCCAGCAGACCCAGTACTTC.

This clonotype has at least ten counts. This chain joins TRBV2 and TRBJ1-2; unclear D gene. Germline loops: CDR1 SNHLY, CDR2 FYNNEI. V lost 6 bases and J lost 7, with 9 bases in between. This CDR3 is built from 11 residues. In DNA, the CDR3 is TGTGCCAGCAGCCAAGTGGGTGGCTACACCTTC. It translates to CASSQVGGYTF.

The chain combines TRBV3-1 with TRBJ2-1, with D unresolved. This CDR3 is 16 amino acids long. CDR1 and CDR2 from the germline V gene are LGHDT and YNNKEL (reference sequence). Trimming pared 0 bases from V and 0 bases from J, leaving 9 bases between. In DNA form, the CDR3 reads TGTGCCAGCAGCCAAGAATGGGGAAGCTCCTACAATGAGCAGTTCTTC. It is translated as CASSQEWGSSYNEQFF.

This clonotype was counted at least ten times. This chain links TRBV27 with TRBJ2-7; 9 positions agree with TRBD1. Per germline, CDR1 MNHEY and CDR2 SMNVEV (reference sequence). The CDR3 is 13 amino acids. After removal of 5 bases from V and 6 bases from J, the junction contained 5 bases not matched to a gene. This CDR3 is CASSGDRGFEQYF. The CDR3 DNA reads TGTGCCAGCAGTGGAGACAGGGGGTTCGAGCAGTACTTC.

This clonotype was seen ten or more times. The V and J genes are TRBV10-2 and TRBJ2-5, with 11 positions matching TRBD2. Looked up from germline, CDR1 is WSHSY and CDR2 is SAAADI. With V trimmed by 0 bases and J by 4 bases, 7 bases remained unmatched. CDR3 length equals 17 residues. The chain's CDR3 is CASSESTLAGGRETQYF. The DNA of the CDR3 is TGCGCCAGCAGTGAGTCGACGCTAGCGGGAGGTAGAGAGACCCAGTACTTC.

Turning to this clonotype: One end of the junction varies from germline; a read error may be responsible. The V call is TRBV12-3 or TRBV12-4, the J call TRBJ1-2, with no clear D. The CDR3 is 13 residues long. The CDR3 protein is CASGLRANYGYTF. Here the CDR3 DNA reads TGTGCCAGCGGTTTACGAGCTAACTATGGCTACACCTTC.

The chain uses TRBV10-3 and TRBJ2-3; D not certain. This CDR3 has 16 residues. Per germline, CDR1 ENHRY and CDR2 SYGVKD. V was clipped by 0 bases and J by 2 bases, with 12 bases between them. CDR3 sequence reads: CAISESRDLFTDTQYF. In DNA, the CDR3 is TGTGCCATCAGTGAGTCGCGCGACCTGTTCACAGATACGCAGTATTTT.

This clonotype showed up many times. V gene TRBV7-2 combines with J gene TRBJ2-7; perhaps TRBD2 as D (5 bases). CDR1 is SGHTA, CDR2 FQGNSA, per germline. The CDR3 runs to 14 residues. V lost 9 bases and J 1 base, leaving 16 bases between the germline ends. This chain's CDR3 is CASSLGLPSYEQYF. DNA of the CDR3: TGTGCCAGTAGTCTCGGACTGCCTTCCTACGAGCAGTACTTC.